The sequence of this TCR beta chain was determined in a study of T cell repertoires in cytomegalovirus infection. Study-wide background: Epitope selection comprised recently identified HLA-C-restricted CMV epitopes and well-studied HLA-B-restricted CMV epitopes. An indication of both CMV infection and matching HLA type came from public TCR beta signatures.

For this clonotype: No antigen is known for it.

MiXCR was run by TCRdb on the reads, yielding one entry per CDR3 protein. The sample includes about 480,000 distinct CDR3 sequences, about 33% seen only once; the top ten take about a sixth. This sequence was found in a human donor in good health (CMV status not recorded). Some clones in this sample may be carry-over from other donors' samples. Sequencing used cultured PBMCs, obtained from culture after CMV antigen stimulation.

DNA for the CDR3: TGTGCCAGCAGGGCTAGCGGGAGCTACCCCGAGCAGTACTTC. Translated: CASRASGSYPEQYF. V gene TRBV12-3 or TRBV12-4 combines with J gene TRBJ2-7; 10 bases line up with TRBD2. The CDR3 has 14 residues. The J segment lost 6 bases and the V segment lost 6 bases, leaving 8 bases of the junction unmatched.